These 11 T cell receptor beta chains were all obtained from the same sample, sequenced in a study of PD-1 blockade in classical Hodgkin lymphoma. Method: immunoSEQ multiplex PCR; TCRdb's copy keeps in-frame clones and lacks some. Of 40,000 or so clones in the sample, about 77% were seen once. Exposure to brentuximab vedotin varied, and each patient had relapsed following autologous stem cell transplantation. Here the sequenced sample was peripheral blood mononuclear cells (PBMCs), taken at baseline. These receptors all come from a human donor with classical Hodgkin lymphoma.

This clone was recorded once. The chain is built from TRBV19 and TRBJ1-5; TRBD1 aligns across 9 bases. Germline CDR1 and CDR2: LNHDA and SQIVND (reference sequence). Trimming removed 7 bases from V and 3 bases from J; junction bases left unmatched: 10. The CDR3 runs to 16 residues. For the CDR3, the DNA is TGTGCCAGTATGGACAGGGGAGGGGGTAACAATCAGCCCCAGCATTTT. Translating gives CASMDRGGGNNQPQHF.

CDR3: CASSLEAVYGYTF. In DNA form, the CDR3 reads TGCGCCAGCAGCTTGGAAGCTGTTTATGGCTACACCTTC. The chain is built from TRBV5-1 and TRBJ1-2; no reliable D call. The CDR3 has 13 residues. The V end was cut by 0 bases, the J end by 5 bases, with 8 bases between. Per the germline V gene, CDR1 is SGHRS and CDR2 is YFSETQ. Variable domain in full (rest from reference TRBV5-1 and TRBJ1-2): KAGVTQTPRYLIKTRGQQVTLSCSPISGHRSVSWYQQTPGQGLQFLFEYFSETQRNKGNFPGRFSGRQFSNSRSEMNVSTLELGDSALYLCASSLEAVYGYTFGSGTRLTVV.

This clone was seen at least ten times. The J gene is TRBJ2-7, the V gene TRBV2; D unclear. The CDR3 covers 12 residues. Trimming pared 4 bases from V and 5 bases from J, leaving 9 bases between. Germline CDR1 SNHLY, CDR2 FYNNEI. CDR3 region: CASSVVDHEQYF. The CDR3 DNA is TGTGCCAGCAGTGTAGTAGACCACGAGCAGTACTTC. The full variable domain, with the rest looked up from reference TRBV2 and TRBJ2-7, is EPEVTQTPSHQVTQMGQEVILRCVPISNHLYFYWYRQILGQKVEFLVSFYNNEISEKSEIFDDQFSVERPDGSNFTLKIRSTKLEDSAMYFCASSVVDHEQYFGPGTRLTVT.

This clone came up a few times. The chain recombines TRBV2 with TRBJ1-1, with TRBD1 matching 8 bases. Germline CDR1 and CDR2: SNHLY and FYNNEI. The CDR3 length is 11 residues. V was clipped by 4 bases and J by 11 bases; unmatched bases: 3. The CDR3: CASSGDRLAFF. CDR3 coding DNA: TGTGCCAGCAGTGGGGACAGGTTGGCTTTCTTT.

This chain joins TRBV4-3 and TRBJ2-3, with 8 bases aligning to TRBD2. CDR3 length equals 17 residues. Trimming at V came to 1 base and at J to 0 bases, leaving 6 bases not matched to a gene. Germline values: CDR1 LGHNA, CDR2 YSLEER. The CDR3 sequence: CASSQVVQRESTDTQYF. In DNA form, the CDR3 reads TGCGCCAGCAGCCAAGTGGTCCAGCGGGAGAGCACAGATACGCAGTATTTT.

The chain carries TRBV29-1 and TRBJ2-3; 11 bases agree with TRBD1. Germline lookup yields CDR1 SQVTM and CDR2 ANQGSEA. V lost 7 bases to trimming and J lost 2 bases; unmatched junction nucleotides: 2. The length of the CDR3 is 13 residues. The CDR3 here is CSADRGLTDTQYF. The CDR3, as DNA: TGCAGCGCGGACAGGGGGCTCACAGATACGCAGTATTTT.

Concerning this clone itself: This sample also contains other DNA sequences that code for the same CDR3. The CDR3 DNA sequence: TGCGCCAGCAGCCTCGGGGTACAAGAGACCCAGTACTTC. Its translation is CASSLGVQETQYF. J is TRBJ2-5 and V is TRBV5-1; D is possibly TRBD2 (5 bases). Trimming removed 4 bases from V and 2 bases from J, with 9 bases in between. This CDR3 spans 13 amino acids. The germline V gene has CDR1 SGHRS and CDR2 YFSETQ.

A single count supports this clone. The V gene is TRBV4-1, the J gene TRBJ2-3; possibly TRBD2 for D (5 bases). Trimming cost V 4 bases and J 5 bases, with 16 bases left between them. The CDR3 length is 15 residues. The V gene's germline CDR1 is MGHRA and CDR2 YSYEKL. The DNA of the CDR3 is TGCGCCAGCAGCCTCTTTAGCGCGCGAGGAGATACGCAGTATTTT. It specifies CASSLFSARGDTQYF.

Only a few counts were recorded for this clone. CDR3 bases: TGTGCCAGCAGCCAAGATCCCTTCGCCGACAGGGGGATAGGTTCCTTTCCATACGAGCAGTACTTC. This codes for CASSQDPFADRGIGSFPYEQYF. V and J are TRBV14 and TRBJ2-7, with 9 bases that match TRBD1. The CDR3 consists of 22 residues. Trimming took 0 bases from V and 4 from J; bases not matched to a gene: 25. Germline CDR1 reads SGHDN; CDR2 reads FVKESK.

The chain carries TRBV7-8 and TRBJ2-3; D assignment may be TRBD1 or TRBD2 (5 bases each). From germline, CDR1 is SGHVS and CDR2 FQNEAQ. The V and J ends lost 4 bases and 0 bases respectively, with 20 bases between them. This CDR3 is built from 18 residues. In DNA, the CDR3 is TGTGCCAGCAGCTGGCTGGGATCCTACGGGGCTAGCACAGATACGCAGTATTTT. Translation gives CASSWLGSYGASTDTQYF. Full variable domain (remainder filled in from reference TRBV7-8 and TRBJ2-3): GAGVSQSPRYKVAKRGQDVALRCDPISGHVSLFWYQQALGQGPEFLTYFQNEAQLDKSGLPSDRFFAERPEGSVSTLKIQRTQQEDSAVYLCASSWLGSYGASTDTQYFGPGTRLTVL.

Only a few counts were recorded for this clone. This chain connects TRBV11-2 to TRBJ2-2; 8 bases line up with TRBD1. The CDR3 extends over 17 amino acids. Germline V gene data show CDR1 as SGHAT and CDR2 as FQNNGV. Trimming at V came to 3 bases and at J to 5 bases, leaving 11 bases not matched to a gene. The CDR3 protein is CASSFPKTGARTGELFF. The DNA for the CDR3 is TGTGCCAGCAGCTTCCCCAAGACAGGGGCGAGGACCGGGGAGCTGTTTTTT. The full variable domain, in which reference TRBV11-2 and TRBJ2-2 provide the parts outside the CDR3, is EAGVAQSPRYKIIEKRQSVAFWCNPISGHATLYWYQQILGQGPKLLIQFQNNGVVDDSQLPKDRFSAERLKGVDSTLKIQPAKLEDSAVYLCASSFPKTGARTGELFFGEGSRLTVL.